This T cell receptor (beta chain) was recorded in a study of blood T cell repertoires in COVID-19. Overall study context: Donors in the United States, Italy and Spain gave samples during acute or convalescent COVID-19.

Per the original methods: Quantification of nucleated cells was approximated via reference gene primer amplification. The protocol was immunoSEQ multiplex PCR, while the TCRdb copy is restricted to in-frame clones and leaves out a portion. V and J calls and clone size follow that table, whereas D and trimming were derived from the DNA. The data show about 45,000 clones, approximately 86% seen once. The TCR comes from a man aged 45-60 years with active COVID-19. Sequencing used peripheral blood.

The CDR3 region has the DNA TGTGCCAGTTTGGAGGTTAAGGCTTTCTTT. Translating gives CASLEVKAFF. The rearrangement links TRBV6-5 to TRBJ1-1, with D unresolved. This CDR3 has 10 amino acids. V lost 9 bases and J 11 bases, leaving 13 bases between the germline ends. Germline lookup yields CDR1 MNHEY and CDR2 SVGAGI.